This T cell receptor (beta chain) came from a study of cytomegalovirus exposure and HLA in healthy donors (dated by TCRdb to 2017 to 2019). As for the study more broadly: According to an earlier analysis of around 600 of the donors, about 180 million T cells yielded 117 million unique TCR beta sequences and about 280 Gb of sequence data. The number of donors typed differed by locus, with 629-630 for A, B, C, DRB1 and DQB1, around 500 for DQA1, 600 to 610 for DPA1, and some 470 for DPB1. All discovery cohort repertoires had been generated using a single sequencing platform. Across approximately 400 genotyped donors of the cohort, an average of roughly 200,000 unique TCR beta nucleotide sequences per donor were sequenced, and approximately 17% of those sequences were non-productive. The later analysis used no new phenotypic data to find candidate immune exposures, relying instead on TCR beta sequences and their occurrence across donors. HLA typing covered class I and class II loci at four-digit resolution. Approximately 300 gigabases of sequencing data and 70 million to 95 million unique TCR sequences made up an early release that covered approximately 650 HLA-typed donors. Genome-wide SNP genotypes for about 60% of the roughly 700 donors were used in a later genetic analysis, which treated that subset as a discovery cohort. Roughly 5 DR-DQ haplotypes were handled as single units for association and clustering because linkage in the cohort was strong. Of the roughly 400 genotyped donors, approximately 80% fell in the genetic ancestry cluster associated with self-reported Caucasian donors. The T cell repertoires of around 730 subjects were profiled by immunosequencing and related to cytomegalovirus serostatus. In an earlier analysis of 550 to 700 of the donors, high-throughput TCR beta sequencing was used to judge whether each TCR beta V gene segment behaved as functional or pseudogenic. The study aimed to test whether cataloging public T cell receptors could reveal signatures of past pathogen exposure. Donor age, sex, ethnicity and CMV serostatus were collected together with the repertoire data. In a later analysis, previously published TCR beta repertoires from about 640 donors were re-analyzed and high-resolution HLA genotyping was added so that TCR occurrence patterns could be studied. To predict cytomegalovirus infection status, the study brought together high-throughput TCR immunosequencing, statistical association of individual TCRs with disease status, and machine learning. A separate validation cohort of roughly 120 different subjects was used in addition to the roughly 640-subject first cohort. General conclusions and limits of the study: Most TCR sequences were seen in very few donors, while some public TCRs were found in many individuals. A later analysis reported that several top co-occurrence clusters appeared linked to parvovirus B19, influenza, CMV and Epstein-Barr virus. The only immune exposure information available for the cohort was CMV serostatus. A few of the identified cytomegalovirus-associated TCR beta chains were confirmed in vitro to be specific for cytomegalovirus antigens. A further reported finding was that TCR beta sequences accurately predicted the HLA-A and HLA-B alleles for most subjects in the first cohort. The authors suggested that the approach could potentially be extended to other disease states and immunological phenotypes. Because the 87-base-pair reads could not distinguish some IMGT-functional V segments, including TRBV6-2 and TRBV6-3, those segments were excluded. An earlier analysis of approximately 500 of the donors showed that most TCR beta V segments appeared in productive rearrangements either about 87% or about 30% of the time, which broadly matched IMGT annotations. Assigning TCR associations to individual alleles was difficult when HLA alleles, especially DR and DQ, strongly co-occurred. In a later genetic analysis, a missense DCLRE1C variant was associated with V-gene and J-gene trimming of TCR beta chains, and the association was replicated in an independent cohort. According to a later analysis, TCR association rates differed among HLA loci, with DRB1 alleles showing the most associated TCRs and HLA-C alleles showing the fewest. Because HLA typing was missing for some donors at each locus, association tests included only the typed subset. Because counts were too low, about 15 rarely observed V segments, including chromosome 9 orphons, were left out of the earlier analysis of about 500 of the donors. In this cohort, only TCR beta chains were sequenced, and detectable features were limited by the absence of alpha or paired-chain data. In a later analysis, HLA-associated TCR beta chains were found to be more clonally expanded and to have lower generation probabilities than equally common non-associated chains. The classifier was reported to diagnose cytomegalovirus status with high specificity and sensitivity in both the original cohort and the validation cohort. The presence/absence analyses assumed that sequencing depth was roughly uniform across donors, and that assumption may not be true. In a later analysis, 15,000 to 20,000 TCR beta sequences were associated with specific HLA alleles at a false discovery rate of 0.05. Linkage disequilibrium might explain the correlated functional status among segregating V segments, but an unknown experimental factor could not be excluded. In a later analysis, most CMV-associated TCR beta chains were found to appear HLA-restricted, with HLA associations seemingly driven largely by CMV exposure. A later genetic analysis reported fewer N-insertions in productive TCRs among donors in an Asian-associated ancestry cluster than the roughly 670-donor mean. In the study, about 150 TCR beta chains were listed as associated with cytomegalovirus. The sequencing pipeline was judged likely to have produced a cluster of highly shared sequence variants as a technical artifact.

Worth noting for this clone: The antigen it binds to is not known. Nothing much larger sits one base from this clone, and base qualities are not available.

The cysteine opens and the phenylalanine closes a CDR3 of 15 amino acids. Kept here is only the CDR3 DNA, which spans 45 bases and is read in frame from base 1. The germline V gene gives CDR1 as MGHRA and CDR2 as YSYEKL. V loses 2 bases of germline sequence and J loses 5 bases, and the interval between the two ends is 16 bases. Preparation of the library involved the immunoSEQ multiplex PCR assay. For the multiplex PCR, a mixture combining 60 forward primers for TCR Vbeta segments and 13 reverse primers for TCR Jbeta segments was used. The CDR3 region of rearranged TCR beta genes was amplified from genomic DNA by a multiplex PCR assay. The amplified TCR beta libraries were sequenced on the Illumina HiSeq System as 87-base-pair reads. Processing in the source paper ran as follows. In a later analysis, tens of millions of unique TCR beta chains were counted across the approximately 670 repertoires, and some 10 million of these chains were shared by at least two donors. Raw reads were error-corrected and collapsed into unique sequences with a nearest-neighbor algorithm that merged closely related sequences to remove PCR and sequencing errors. To assign V, D and J gene segments, CDR3 sequences were aligned to IMGT reference sequences. For a sequence to be retained, a match of at least six nucleotides to both a V gene segment and a J gene segment was required. Rearrangements were called productive when the CDR3 lacked stop codons and stayed in frame with V and J; all others were non-productive. Following IMGT convention, CDR3 was defined as the stretch from the second conserved V-encoded cysteine to the conserved J-encoded phenylalanine. In an earlier analysis of 550 to 650 of the donors, sequences lacking an unambiguous match to a single V gene segment were excluded. In an earlier analysis of a few hundred of the donors, a V segment was called functional when productive rearrangements were above 56.7%, and segregating when the standard deviation between donors exceeded 5%. To diagnose cytomegalovirus status from the catalog of TCR beta chain sequences, a statistical classification framework was built. A later analysis assigned V and J genes by comparing TCR nucleotide sequences with IMGT/GENE-DB human TR gene sequences. In a later analysis, CDR3 sequences and most-parsimonious VDJ recombination scenarios were assigned using the TCRdist pipeline. In a later analysis, each TCR beta chain was defined by its CDR3 amino acid sequence together with its V-gene family, and reads lacking a unique V-gene family were excluded. To address suspected cross-contamination and a sequencing artifact, a later analysis removed approximately 590 highly shared, low-generation-probability nucleotide sequences. In a later analysis, a clonal expansion index was calculated for each public chain from normalized within-repertoire ranks of inferred template counts. A later analysis computed generation probabilities with a VDJ recombination model fitted to out-of-frame rearrangements, and checked the results against IGoR. In a later analysis, hypergeometric tests were used to score TCR-TCR, TCR-HLA and TCR-CMV co-occurrence, with a repertoire-size bias correction applied to TCR pairs. A later analysis estimated false discovery rates by permuting HLA or CMV assignments 20 times. In a later analysis, co-occurring TCRs were grouped with DBSCAN, and TCRdist sequence similarity was added when clustering was performed within HLA-allele-positive subsets. Repertoires with fewer than 30,000 or more than 120,000 public chains were left out of co-occurrence clustering, as were five repertoires with anomalous nucleotide sharing. The table was pulled from immuneACCESS by TCRdb, which kept in-frame rearrangements only. Such tables lose some clones; where checked, under half of the loss comes from unresolved V genes, and the rest has no known cause. That table supplies the V and J calls and clone size; D and trimming were determined from the DNA. A total of roughly 180,000 clones appear in this sample, about 80% of them only once. The top ten hold approximately 1.4% of the sample.

The cohort was made up of 666 healthy bone marrow donors. Cohort members were all nominally healthy when sampled, although unrecorded immune exposures were likely present. The donor was CMV seronegative and belonged to the group of 320 or so seronegative cohort members. Each donor provided a peripheral blood sample, and peripheral blood mononuclear cells were used for TCR beta sequencing. The Qiagen DNeasy Blood Extraction Kit was used to extract genomic DNA from the blood cell samples. Sequenced input: PBMCs. The rearranged chain carries TRBV4-1 and TRBJ2-7; TRBD1 is a possible D gene, resting on 6 matching bases. The sequence was collected from a man aged 25-45 years in good health and CMV-seronegative. The CDR3 reads CASSQLTGSENEQYF. In nucleotides, the sequence is TGCGCCAGCAGCCAACTAACAGGGTCGGAGAACGAGCAGTACTTC.